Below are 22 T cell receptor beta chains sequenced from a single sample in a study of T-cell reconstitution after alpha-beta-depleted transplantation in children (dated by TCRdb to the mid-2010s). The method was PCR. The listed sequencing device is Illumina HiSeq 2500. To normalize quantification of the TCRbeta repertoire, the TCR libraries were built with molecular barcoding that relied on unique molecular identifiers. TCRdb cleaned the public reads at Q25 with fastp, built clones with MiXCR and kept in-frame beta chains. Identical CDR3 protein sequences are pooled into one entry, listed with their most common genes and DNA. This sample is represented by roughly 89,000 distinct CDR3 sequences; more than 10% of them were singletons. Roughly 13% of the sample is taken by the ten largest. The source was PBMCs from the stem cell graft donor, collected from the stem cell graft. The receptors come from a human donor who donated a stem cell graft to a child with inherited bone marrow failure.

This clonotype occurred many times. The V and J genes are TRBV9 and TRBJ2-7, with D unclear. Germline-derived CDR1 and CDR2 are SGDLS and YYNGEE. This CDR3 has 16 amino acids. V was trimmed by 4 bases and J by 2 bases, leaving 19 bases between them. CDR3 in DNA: TGTGCCAGCAGCCCAAGCCCAGCACTCCGCACCTACGAGCAGTACTTC. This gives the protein CASSPSPALRTYEQYF.

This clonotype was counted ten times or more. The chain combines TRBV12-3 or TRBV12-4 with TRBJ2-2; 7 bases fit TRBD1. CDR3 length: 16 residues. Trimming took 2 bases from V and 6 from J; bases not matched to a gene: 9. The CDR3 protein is CASSLRGQTRAGELFF. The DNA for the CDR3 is TGTGCCAGCAGTTTAAGGGGACAGACCCGGGCCGGGGAGCTGTTTTTT.

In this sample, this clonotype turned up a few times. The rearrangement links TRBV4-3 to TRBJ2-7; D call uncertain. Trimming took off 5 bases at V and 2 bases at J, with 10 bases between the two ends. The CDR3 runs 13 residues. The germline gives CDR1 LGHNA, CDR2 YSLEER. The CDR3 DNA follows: TGCGCCAGCAGCTACAATGGAGCCTACGAGCAGTACTTC. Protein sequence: CASSYNGAYEQYF.

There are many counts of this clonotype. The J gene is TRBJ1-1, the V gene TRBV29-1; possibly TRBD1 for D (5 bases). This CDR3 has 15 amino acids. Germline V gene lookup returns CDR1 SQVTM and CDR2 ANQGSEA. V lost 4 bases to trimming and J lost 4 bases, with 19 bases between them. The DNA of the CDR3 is TGCAGCGTTGTATCGTATGGGGACGTGGGCACTGAAGCTTTCTTT. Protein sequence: CSVVSYGDVGTEAFF.

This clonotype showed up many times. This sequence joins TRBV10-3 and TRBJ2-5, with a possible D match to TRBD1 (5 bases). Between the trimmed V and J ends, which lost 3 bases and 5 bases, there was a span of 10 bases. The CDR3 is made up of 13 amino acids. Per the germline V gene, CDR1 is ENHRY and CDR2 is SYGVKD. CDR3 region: CAISDGSGETQYF. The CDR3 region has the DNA TGTGCCATCAGTGACGGATCAGGGGAGACCCAGTACTTC.

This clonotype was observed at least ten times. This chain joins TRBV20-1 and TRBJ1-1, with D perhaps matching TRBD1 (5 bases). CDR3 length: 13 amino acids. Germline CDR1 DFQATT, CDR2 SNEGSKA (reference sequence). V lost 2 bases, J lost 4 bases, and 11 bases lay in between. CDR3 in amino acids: CSARWPGRTEAFF. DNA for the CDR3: TGCAGTGCTAGATGGCCGGGGCGCACTGAAGCTTTCTTT.

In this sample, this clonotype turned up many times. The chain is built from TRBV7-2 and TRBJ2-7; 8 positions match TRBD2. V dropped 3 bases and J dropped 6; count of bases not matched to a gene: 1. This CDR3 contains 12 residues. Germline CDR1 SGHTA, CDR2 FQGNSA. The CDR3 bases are TGTGCCAGCAGCTTCACTAGCGGCGAGCAGTACTTC. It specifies CASSFTSGEQYF.

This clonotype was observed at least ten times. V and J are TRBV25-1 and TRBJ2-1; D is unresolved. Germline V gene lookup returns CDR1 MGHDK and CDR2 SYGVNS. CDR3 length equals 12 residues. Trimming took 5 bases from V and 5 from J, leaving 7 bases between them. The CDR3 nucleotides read TGTGCCAGCAGTTTCGTGGACAATGAGCAGTTCTTC. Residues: CASSFVDNEQFF.

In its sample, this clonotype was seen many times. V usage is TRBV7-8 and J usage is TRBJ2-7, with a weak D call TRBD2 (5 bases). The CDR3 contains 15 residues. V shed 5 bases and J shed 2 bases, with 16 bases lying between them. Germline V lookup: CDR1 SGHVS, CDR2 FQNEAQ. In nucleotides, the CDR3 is TGTGCCAGCAGCAGCGGCCCTGTCCCAACCTACGAGCAGTACTTC. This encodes CASSSGPVPTYEQYF.

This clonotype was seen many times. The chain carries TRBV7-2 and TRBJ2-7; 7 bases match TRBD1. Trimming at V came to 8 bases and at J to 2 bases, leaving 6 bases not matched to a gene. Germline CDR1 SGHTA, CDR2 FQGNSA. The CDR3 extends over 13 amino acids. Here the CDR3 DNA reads TGTGCCAGCCAGGGGGTAGTCCCCTACGAGCAGTACTTC. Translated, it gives CASQGVVPYEQYF.

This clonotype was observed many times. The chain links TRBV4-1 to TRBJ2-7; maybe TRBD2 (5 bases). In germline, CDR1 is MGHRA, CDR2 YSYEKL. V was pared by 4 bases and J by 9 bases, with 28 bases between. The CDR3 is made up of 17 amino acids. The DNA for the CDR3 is TGCGCCAGCAGCCCTCGTCGAATGGATCAGCATATAGGGAGGCAGTACTTC. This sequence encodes CASSPRRMDQHIGRQYF.

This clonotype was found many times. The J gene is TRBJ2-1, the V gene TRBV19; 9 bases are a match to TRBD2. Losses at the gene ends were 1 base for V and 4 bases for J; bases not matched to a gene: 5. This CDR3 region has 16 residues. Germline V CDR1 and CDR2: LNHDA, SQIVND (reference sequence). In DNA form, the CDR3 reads TGTGCCAGTAGTATAGCTGAACTAGCGGGTTACAATGAGCAGTTCTTC. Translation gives CASSIAELAGYNEQFF. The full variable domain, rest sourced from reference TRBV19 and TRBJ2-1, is DGGITQSPKYLFRKEGQNVTLSCEQNLNHDAMYWYRQDPGQGLRLIYYSQIVNDFQKGDIAEGYSVSREKKESFPLTVTSAQKNPTAFYLCASSIAELAGYNEQFFGPGTRLTVL.

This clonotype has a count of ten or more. The CDR3 DNA is TGCGCCAGCAGCCCAGGGGGCTCCGATCAGCCCCAGCATTTT. This encodes CASSPGGSDQPQHF. V gene TRBV4-3 combines with J gene TRBJ1-5, with 8 bases fitting TRBD1. The CDR3 runs 14 residues. J was trimmed by 5 bases and V by 4 bases; bases with no gene match: 4. The germline CDR1 and CDR2 sequences are LGHNA and YSLEER.

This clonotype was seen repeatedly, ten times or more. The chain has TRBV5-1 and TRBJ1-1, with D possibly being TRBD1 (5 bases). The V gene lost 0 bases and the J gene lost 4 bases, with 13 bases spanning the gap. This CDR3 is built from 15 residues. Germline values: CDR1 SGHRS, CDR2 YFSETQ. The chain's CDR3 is CASSLDQGRLTEAFF. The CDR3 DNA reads TGCGCCAGCAGCTTGGACCAGGGAAGGCTCACTGAAGCTTTCTTT. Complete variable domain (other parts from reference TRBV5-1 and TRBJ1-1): KAGVTQTPRYLIKTRGQQVTLSCSPISGHRSVSWYQQTPGQGLQFLFEYFSETQRNKGNFPGRFSGRQFSNSRSEMNVSTLELGDSALYLCASSLDQGRLTEAFFGQGTRLTVV.

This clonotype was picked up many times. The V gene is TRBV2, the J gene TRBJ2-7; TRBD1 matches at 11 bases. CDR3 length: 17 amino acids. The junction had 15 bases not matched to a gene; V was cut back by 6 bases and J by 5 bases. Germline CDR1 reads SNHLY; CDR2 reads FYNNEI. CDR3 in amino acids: CASSDPGQGVIGNEQYF. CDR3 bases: TGTGCCAGCAGCGATCCGGGACAGGGGGTTATAGGCAACGAGCAGTACTTC.

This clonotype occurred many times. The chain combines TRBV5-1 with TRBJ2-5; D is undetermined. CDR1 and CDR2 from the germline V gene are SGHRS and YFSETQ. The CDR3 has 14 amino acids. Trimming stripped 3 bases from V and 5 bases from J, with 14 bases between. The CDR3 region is CASSSPGRSETQYF. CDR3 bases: TGCGCCAGCAGCTCCCCGGGTCGGAGTGAGACCCAGTACTTC.

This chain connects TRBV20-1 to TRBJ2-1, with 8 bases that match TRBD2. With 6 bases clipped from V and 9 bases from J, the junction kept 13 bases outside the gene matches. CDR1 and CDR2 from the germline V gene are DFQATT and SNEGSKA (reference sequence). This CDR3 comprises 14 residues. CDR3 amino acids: CSAHTAGGPSEQFF. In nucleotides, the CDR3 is TGCAGTGCCCACACCGCGGGAGGACCAAGTGAGCAGTTCTTC.

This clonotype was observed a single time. The CDR3 bases are TGTGCCAGCAGCGGCCACGAGGGAAACACCATATATTTT. Translation gives CASSGHEGNTIYF. This chain uses TRBV9 with TRBJ1-3; D is unresolved. Between the trimmed V and J ends, which lost 3 bases and 4 bases, there was a span of 8 bases. The CDR3 sequence is 13 residues long. Germline V gives CDR1 SGDLS, CDR2 YYNGEE. Full variable domain (missing parts from reference TRBV9 and TRBJ1-3): DSGVTQTPKHLITATGQRVTLRCSPRSGDLSVYWYQQSLDQGLQFLIQYYNGEERAKGNILERFSAQQFPDLHSELNLSSLELGDSALYFCASSGHEGNTIYFGEGSWLTVV.

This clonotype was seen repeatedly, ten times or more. The CDR3 reads CASSPVQGYNQPQHF. In DNA form, the CDR3 reads TGTGCCAGCAGCCCCGTACAGGGGTACAATCAGCCCCAGCATTTT. The chain links TRBV27 to TRBJ1-5, with 7 nucleotides matching TRBD1. Germline assignment: CDR1 MNHEY and CDR2 SMNVEV (reference sequence). Trimming at V came to 6 bases and at J to 3 bases, leaving 8 bases not matched to a gene. The CDR3 loop spans 15 amino acids.

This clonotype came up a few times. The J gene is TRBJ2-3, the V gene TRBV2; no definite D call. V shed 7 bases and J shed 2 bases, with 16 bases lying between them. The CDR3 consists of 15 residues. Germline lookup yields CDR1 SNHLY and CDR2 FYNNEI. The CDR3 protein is CASNWGSYYTDTQYF. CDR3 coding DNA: TGTGCCAGCAATTGGGGTAGTTACTACACAGATACGCAGTATTTT.

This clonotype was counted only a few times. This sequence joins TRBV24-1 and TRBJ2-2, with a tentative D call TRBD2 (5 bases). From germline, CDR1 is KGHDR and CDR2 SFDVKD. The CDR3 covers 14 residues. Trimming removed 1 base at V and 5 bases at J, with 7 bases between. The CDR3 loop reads CATSDLRETGELFF. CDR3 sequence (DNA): TGTGCCACCAGTGATTTACGGGAAACCGGGGAGCTGTTTTTT.

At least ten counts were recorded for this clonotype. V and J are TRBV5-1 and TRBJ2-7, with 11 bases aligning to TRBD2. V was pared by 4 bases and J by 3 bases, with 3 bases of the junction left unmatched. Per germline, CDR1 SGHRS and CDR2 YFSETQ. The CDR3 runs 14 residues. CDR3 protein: CASSKTSGNYEQYF. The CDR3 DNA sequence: TGCGCCAGCAGCAAGACTAGCGGGAACTACGAGCAGTACTTC. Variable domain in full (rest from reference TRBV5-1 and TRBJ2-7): KAGVTQTPRYLIKTRGQQVTLSCSPISGHRSVSWYQQTPGQGLQFLFEYFSETQRNKGNFPGRFSGRQFSNSRSEMNVSTLELGDSALYLCASSKTSGNYEQYFGPGTRLTVT.